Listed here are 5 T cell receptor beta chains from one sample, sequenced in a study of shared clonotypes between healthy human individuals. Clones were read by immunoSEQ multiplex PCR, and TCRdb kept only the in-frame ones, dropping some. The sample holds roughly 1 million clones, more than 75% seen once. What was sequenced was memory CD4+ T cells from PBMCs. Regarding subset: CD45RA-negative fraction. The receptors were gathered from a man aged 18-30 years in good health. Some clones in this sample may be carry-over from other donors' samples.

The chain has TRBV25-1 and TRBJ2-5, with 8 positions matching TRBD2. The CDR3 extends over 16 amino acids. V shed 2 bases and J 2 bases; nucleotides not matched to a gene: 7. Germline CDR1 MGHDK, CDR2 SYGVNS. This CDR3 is CASSERLTSEQETQYF. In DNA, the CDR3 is TGTGCCAGCAGTGAAAGGTTGACTAGCGAACAAGAGACCCAGTACTTC. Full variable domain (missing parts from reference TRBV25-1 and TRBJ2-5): EADIYQTPRYLVIGTGKKITLECSQTMGHDKMYWYQQDPGMELHLIHYSYGVNSTEKGDLSSESTVSRIRTEHFPLTLESARPSHTSQYLCASSERLTSEQETQYFGPGTRLLVL.

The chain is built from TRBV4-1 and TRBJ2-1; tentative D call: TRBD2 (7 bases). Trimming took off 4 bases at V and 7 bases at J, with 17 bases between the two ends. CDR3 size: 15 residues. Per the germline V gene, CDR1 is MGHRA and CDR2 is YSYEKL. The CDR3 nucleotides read TGCGCCAGCAGCCCGGCGGGGGCGCAGGGGAATGAGCAGTTCTTC. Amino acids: CASSPAGAQGNEQFF.

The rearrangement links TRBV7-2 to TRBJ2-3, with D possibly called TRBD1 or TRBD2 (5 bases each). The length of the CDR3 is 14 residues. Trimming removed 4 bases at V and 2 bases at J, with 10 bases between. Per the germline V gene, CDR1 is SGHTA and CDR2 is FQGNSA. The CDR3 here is CASSSGQPTDTQYF. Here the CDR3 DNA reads TGTGCCAGCAGCTCGGGGCAGCCCACAGATACGCAGTATTTT.

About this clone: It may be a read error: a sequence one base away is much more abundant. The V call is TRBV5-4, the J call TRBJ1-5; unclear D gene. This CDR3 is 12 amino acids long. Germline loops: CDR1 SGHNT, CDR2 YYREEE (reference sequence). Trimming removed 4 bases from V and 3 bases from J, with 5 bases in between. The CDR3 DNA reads TGTGCCAGCAGCGAGGACAATCAGCCCCAGCATTTT. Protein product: CASSEDNQPQHF.

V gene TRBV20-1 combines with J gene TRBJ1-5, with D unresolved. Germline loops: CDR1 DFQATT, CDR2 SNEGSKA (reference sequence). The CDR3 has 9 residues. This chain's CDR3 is CRSNQPQHF. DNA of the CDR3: TGCCGTAGCAATCAGCCCCAGCATTTT.